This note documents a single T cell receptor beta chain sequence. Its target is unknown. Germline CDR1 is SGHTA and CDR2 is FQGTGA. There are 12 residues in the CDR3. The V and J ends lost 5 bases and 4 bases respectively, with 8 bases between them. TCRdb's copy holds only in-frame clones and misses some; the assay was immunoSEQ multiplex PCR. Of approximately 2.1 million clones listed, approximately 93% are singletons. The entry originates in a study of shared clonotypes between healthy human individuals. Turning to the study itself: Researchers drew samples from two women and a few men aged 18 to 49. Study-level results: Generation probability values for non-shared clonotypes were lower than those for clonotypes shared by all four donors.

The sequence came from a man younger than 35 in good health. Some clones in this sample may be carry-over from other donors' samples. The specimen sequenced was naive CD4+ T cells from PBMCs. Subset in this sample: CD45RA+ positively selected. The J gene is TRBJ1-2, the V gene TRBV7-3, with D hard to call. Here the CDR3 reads CASSLAGYGYTF. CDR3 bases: TGTGCCAGCAGCCTCGCCGGCTATGGCTACACCTTC. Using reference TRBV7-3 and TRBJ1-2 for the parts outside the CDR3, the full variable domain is GAGVSQTPSNKVTEKGKYVELRCDPISGHTALYWYRQSLGQGPEFLIYFQGTGAADDSGLPNDRFFAVRPEGSVSTLKIQRTERGDSAVYLCASSLAGYGYTFGSGTRLTVV.